This T cell receptor (beta chain) was identified in a study of CXCR3-negative and CXCR3-positive naive CD8 T cells. Points from the study as a whole: Higher TRB CDR3 hydrophobicity marked CXCR3-positive naive cells relative to CXCR3-negative naive cells.

This CDR3 has 13 residues. The germline V gene encodes CDR1 SQVTM and CDR2 ANQGSEA. Notes on this clonotype: Its antigen is as yet unknown.

Preparation of TRB cDNA libraries relied on 5' RACE carrying UMI labels. TCRdb re-called the 5' RACE reads; one entry per CDR3 protein, DNA not given. The sample holds under 150,000 distinct CDR3 sequences. Sequenced material: naive CXCR3+ CD8+ T cells from blood. As for subset: CD45RO-CCR7+CD27+CD95- naive CD8+ T cells expressing CXCR3 (TNR3+). The origin of this receptor is a human donor in good health. Some clones in this sample may be carry-over from other donors' samples. The chain joins TRBV29-1 to TRBJ2-3. The CDR3 region is CSVVGHSGLEVYF.